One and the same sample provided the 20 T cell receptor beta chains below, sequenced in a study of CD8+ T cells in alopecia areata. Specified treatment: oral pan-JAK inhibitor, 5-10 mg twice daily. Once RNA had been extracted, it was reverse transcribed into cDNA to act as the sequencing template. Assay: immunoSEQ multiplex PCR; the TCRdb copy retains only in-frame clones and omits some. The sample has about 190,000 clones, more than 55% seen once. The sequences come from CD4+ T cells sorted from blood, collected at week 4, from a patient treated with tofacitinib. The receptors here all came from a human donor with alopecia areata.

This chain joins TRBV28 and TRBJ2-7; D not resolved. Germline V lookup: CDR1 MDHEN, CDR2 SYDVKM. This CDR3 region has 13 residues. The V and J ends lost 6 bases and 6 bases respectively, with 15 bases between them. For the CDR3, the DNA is TGTGCCAGCAGCAGCACCGGACCCCCCGAGCAGTACTTC. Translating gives CASSSTGPPEQYF.

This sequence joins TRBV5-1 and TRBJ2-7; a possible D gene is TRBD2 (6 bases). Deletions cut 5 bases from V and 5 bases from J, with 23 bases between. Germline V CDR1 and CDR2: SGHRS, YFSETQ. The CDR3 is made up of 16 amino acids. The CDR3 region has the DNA TGCGCCAGCAGACCCTCCGCGGGGTTGAAGGTTAACGAGCAGTACTTC. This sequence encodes CASRPSAGLKVNEQYF.

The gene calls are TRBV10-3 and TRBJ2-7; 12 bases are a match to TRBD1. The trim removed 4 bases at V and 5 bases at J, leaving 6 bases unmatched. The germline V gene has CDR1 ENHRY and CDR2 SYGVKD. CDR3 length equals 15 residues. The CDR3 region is CAISGGTGGNDEQYF. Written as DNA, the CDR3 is TGTGCCATCAGTGGAGGGACAGGGGGCAACGACGAGCAGTACTTC.

CDR3 sequence (DNA): TGTGCCAGCAGTCCATGGGGCGGTGAAAAACTGTTTTTT. This sequence encodes CASSPWGGEKLFF. V gene TRBV27 combines with J gene TRBJ1-4, with TRBD1 as a possible D gene (5 bases). Germline assignment: CDR1 MNHEY and CDR2 SMNVEV (reference sequence). CDR3 length: 13 residues. With 5 bases removed from V and 7 bases from J, the gap between germline ends came to 11 bases.

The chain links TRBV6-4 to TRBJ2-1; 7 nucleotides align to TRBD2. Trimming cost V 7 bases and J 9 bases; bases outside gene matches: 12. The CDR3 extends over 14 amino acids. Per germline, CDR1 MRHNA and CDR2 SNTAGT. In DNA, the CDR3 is TGTGCCAGCAATACGGGAGGCTTGGATGGTGAGCAGTTCTTC. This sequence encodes CASNTGGLDGEQFF.

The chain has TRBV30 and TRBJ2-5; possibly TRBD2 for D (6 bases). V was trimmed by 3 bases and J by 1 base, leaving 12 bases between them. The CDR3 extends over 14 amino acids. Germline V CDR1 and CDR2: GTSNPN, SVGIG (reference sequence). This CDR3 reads CAWSRGRTQETQYF. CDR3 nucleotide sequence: TGTGCCTGGAGCCGGGGGAGGACCCAAGAGACCCAGTACTTC.

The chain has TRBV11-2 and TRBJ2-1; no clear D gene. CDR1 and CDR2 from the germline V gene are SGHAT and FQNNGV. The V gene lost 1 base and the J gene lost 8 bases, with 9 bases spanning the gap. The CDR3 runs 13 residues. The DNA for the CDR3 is TGTGCCAGCAGCTTAGCCGGTTACTATGAGCAGTTCTTC. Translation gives CASSLAGYYEQFF.

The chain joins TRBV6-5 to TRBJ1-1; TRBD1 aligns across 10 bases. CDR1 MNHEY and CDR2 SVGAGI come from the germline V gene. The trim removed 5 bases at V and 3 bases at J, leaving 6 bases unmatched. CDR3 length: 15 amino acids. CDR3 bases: TGTGCCAGCAGTAGACCGGGACAGGGGCACACTGAAGCTTTCTTT. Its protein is CASSRPGQGHTEAFF.

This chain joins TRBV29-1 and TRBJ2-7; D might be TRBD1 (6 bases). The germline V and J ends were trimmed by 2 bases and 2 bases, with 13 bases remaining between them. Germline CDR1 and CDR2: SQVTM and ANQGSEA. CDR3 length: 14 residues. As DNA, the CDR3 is TGCAGCGTTGAACTACCAGGGGTGACCTACGAGCAGTACTTC. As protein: CSVELPGVTYEQYF.

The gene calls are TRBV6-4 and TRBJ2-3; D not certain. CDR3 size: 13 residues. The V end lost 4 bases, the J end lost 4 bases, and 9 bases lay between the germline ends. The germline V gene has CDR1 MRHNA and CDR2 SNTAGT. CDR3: CASSVPRSDTQYF. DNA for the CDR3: TGTGCCAGCAGTGTCCCCCGGTCAGATACGCAGTATTTT.

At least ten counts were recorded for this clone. Here the CDR3 reads CASSWTRRAVGTDTQYF. In DNA, the CDR3 is TGTGCCAGCAGCTGGACCAGGAGGGCGGTGGGCACAGATACGCAGTATTTT. This chain connects TRBV14 to TRBJ2-3; weak D call: TRBD2 (6 bases). The CDR3 contains 17 residues. From germline, CDR1 is SGHDN and CDR2 FVKESK. Between the trimmed V and J ends, which lost 5 bases and 1 base, there was a span of 19 bases.

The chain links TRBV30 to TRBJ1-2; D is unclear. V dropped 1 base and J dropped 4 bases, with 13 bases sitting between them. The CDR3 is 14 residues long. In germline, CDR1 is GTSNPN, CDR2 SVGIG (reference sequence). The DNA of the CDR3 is TGTGCCTGGAGTGACCAAGGCGGCCTCTATGGCTACACCTTC. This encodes CAWSDQGGLYGYTF.

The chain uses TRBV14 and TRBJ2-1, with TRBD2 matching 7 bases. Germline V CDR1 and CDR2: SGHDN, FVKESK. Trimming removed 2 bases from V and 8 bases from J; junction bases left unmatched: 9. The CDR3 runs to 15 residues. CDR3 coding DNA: TGTGCCAGCAGCCAATTGGAGCGGGATCGTTATGAGCAGTTCTTC. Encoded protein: CASSQLERDRYEQFF.

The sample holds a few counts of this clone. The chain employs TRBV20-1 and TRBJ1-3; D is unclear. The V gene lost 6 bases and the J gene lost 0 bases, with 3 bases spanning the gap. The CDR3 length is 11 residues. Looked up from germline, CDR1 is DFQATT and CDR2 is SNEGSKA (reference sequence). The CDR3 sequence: CSAASGNTIYF. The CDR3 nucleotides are TGCAGTGCCGCCTCTGGAAACACCATATATTTT.

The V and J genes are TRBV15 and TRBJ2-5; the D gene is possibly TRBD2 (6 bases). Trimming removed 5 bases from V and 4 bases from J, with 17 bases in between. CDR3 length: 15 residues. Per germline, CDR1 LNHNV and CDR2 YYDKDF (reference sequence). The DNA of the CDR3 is TGTGCCACCAGCCCCCGGGGAGGTTCTTTAGAGACCCAGTACTTC. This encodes CATSPRGGSLETQYF.

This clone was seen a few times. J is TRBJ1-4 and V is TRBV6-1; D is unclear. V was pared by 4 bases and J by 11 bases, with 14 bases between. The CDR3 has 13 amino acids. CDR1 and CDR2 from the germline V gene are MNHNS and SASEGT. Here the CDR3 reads CASSAGESRKLFF. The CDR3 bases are TGTGCCAGCAGTGCCGGGGAATCCCGCAAACTGTTTTTT.

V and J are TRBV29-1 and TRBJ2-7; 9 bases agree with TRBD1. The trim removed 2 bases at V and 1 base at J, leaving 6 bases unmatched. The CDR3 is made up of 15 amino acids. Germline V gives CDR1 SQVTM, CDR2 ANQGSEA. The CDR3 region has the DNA TGCAGCGTTGAAAGAGGGGGACAGGGTTCCTACGAGCAGTACTTC. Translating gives CSVERGGQGSYEQYF.

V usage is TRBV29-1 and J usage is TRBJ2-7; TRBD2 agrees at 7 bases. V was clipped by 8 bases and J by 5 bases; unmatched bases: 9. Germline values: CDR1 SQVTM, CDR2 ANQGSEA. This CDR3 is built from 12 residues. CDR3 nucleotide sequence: TGCAGCTTTAGGGAGGGGATTCACGAGCAGTACTTC. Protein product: CSFREGIHEQYF.

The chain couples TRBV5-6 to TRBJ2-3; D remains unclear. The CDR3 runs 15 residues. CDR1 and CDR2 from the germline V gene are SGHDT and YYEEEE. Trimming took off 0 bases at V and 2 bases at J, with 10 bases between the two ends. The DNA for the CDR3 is TGTGCCAGCAGCTTGGGGCTCGGAACCACAGATACGCAGTATTTT. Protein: CASSLGLGTTDTQYF.

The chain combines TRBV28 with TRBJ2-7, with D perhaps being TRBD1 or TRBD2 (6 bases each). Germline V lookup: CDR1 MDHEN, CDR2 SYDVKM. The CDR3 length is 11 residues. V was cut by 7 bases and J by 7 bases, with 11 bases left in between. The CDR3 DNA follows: TGTGCCAGCACCACAGGGAGGGAGCAGTACTTC. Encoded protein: CASTTGREQYF.